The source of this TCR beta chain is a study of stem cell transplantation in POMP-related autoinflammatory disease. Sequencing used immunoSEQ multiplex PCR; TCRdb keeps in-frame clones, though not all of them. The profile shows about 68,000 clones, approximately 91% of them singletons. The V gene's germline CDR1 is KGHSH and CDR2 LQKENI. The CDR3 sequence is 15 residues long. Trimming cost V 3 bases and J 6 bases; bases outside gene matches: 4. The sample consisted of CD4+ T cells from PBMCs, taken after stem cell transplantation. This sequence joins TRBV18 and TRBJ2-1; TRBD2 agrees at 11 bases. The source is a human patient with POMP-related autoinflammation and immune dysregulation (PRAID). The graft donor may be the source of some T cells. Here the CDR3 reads CASSPTSGGVNEQFF. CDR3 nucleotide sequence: TGTGCCAGCTCACCTACTAGCGGGGGAGTCAATGAGCAGTTCTTC.